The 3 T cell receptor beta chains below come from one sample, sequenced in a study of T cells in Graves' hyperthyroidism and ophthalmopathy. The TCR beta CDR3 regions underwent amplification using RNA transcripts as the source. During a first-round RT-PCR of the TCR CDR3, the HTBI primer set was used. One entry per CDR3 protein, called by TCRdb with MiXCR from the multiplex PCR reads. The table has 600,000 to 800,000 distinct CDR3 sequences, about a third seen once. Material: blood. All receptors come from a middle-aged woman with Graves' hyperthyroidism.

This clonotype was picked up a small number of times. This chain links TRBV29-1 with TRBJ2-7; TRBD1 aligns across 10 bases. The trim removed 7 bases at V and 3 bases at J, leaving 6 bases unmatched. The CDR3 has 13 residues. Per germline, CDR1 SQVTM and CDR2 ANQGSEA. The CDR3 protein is CSAGTGDFYEQYF. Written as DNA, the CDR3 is TGCAGCGCCGGGACAGGGGATTTCTACGAGCAGTACTTC.

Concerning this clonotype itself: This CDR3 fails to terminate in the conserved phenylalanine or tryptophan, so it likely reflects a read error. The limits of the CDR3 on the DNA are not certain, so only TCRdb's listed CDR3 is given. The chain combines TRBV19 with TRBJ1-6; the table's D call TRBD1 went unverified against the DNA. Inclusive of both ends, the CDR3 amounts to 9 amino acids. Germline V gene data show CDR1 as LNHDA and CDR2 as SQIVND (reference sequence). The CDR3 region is CASSPGLHY.

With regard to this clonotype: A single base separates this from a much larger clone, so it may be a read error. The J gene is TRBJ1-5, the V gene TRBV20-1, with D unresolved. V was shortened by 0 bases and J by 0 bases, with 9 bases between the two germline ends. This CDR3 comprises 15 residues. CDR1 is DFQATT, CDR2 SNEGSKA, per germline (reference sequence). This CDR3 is CSARDPGLSNQPQHF. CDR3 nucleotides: TGCAGTGCTAGAGATCCCGGGCTTAGCAATCAGCCCCAGCATTTT.